What follows are 27 T cell receptor beta chains derived from one specimen sequenced in a study of beta chain features in type 1 diabetes. Regarding the study as a whole: The study found moderately but significantly shorter TCRB CDR3s in all four CD4+ subsets of Type 1 diabetes patients.

No antigen has been assigned to these receptors. The whole isolated RNA underwent reverse transcription, so sequencing captured expressed TCRB transcripts. Sequencing used immunoSEQ multiplex PCR; TCRdb keeps in-frame clones, though not all of them. This table holds about 28,000 clones, roughly 61% found once. The sequenced sample consisted of Tregs from blood. The receptors come from a woman between 25 and 40 years old with type 1 diabetes.

The gene calls are TRBV5-1 and TRBJ2-7, with 9 positions matching TRBD1. V lost 1 base to trimming and J lost 3 bases; unmatched junction nucleotides: 2. This CDR3 is built from 14 residues. The germline gives CDR1 SGHRS, CDR2 YFSETQ. The CDR3 coding sequence is TGCGCCAGCAGCTTGACAGGGGGCGGCTACGAGCAGTACTTC. Translation gives CASSLTGGGYEQYF. Drawing the rest from reference TRBV5-1 and TRBJ2-7, the complete variable domain is KAGVTQTPRYLIKTRGQQVTLSCSPISGHRSVSWYQQTPGQGLQFLFEYFSETQRNKGNFPGRFSGRQFSNSRSEMNVSTLELGDSALYLCASSLTGGGYEQYFGPGTRLTVT.

This clone has a single count. The chain combines TRBV9 with TRBJ2-3; D is unresolved. Trimming stripped 0 bases from V and 2 bases from J, with 10 bases between. The length of the CDR3 is 15 residues. Germline V gene sequence: CDR1 SGDLS, CDR2 YYNGEE. The CDR3 is CASSVGNSNTDTQYF. CDR3 DNA: TGTGCCAGCAGCGTAGGAAACTCCAACACAGATACGCAGTATTTT.

This chain links TRBV7-8 with TRBJ2-3; TRBD2 might be the D (6 bases). This CDR3 contains 16 residues. Per the germline V gene, CDR1 is SGHVS and CDR2 is FQNEAQ. With 1 base removed from V and 11 bases from J, the gap between germline ends came to 22 bases. Here the CDR3 reads CASSLVVRGKLWGQYF. CDR3 in DNA: TGTGCCAGCAGCTTAGTTGTTCGCGGGAAATTGTGGGGGCAGTATTTT.

The V gene is TRBV2, the J gene TRBJ1-1; unclear D gene. V was shortened by 8 bases and J by 5 bases, with 18 bases between the two germline ends. The germline V gene encodes CDR1 SNHLY and CDR2 FYNNEI. The CDR3 loop spans 14 amino acids. The CDR3 nucleotides read TGTGCCAGCGTTATTACAGCAGGTGGGACTGAAGCTTTCTTT. Amino acids: CASVITAGGTEAFF.

The rearrangement links TRBV15 to TRBJ2-5; 14 bases are a match to TRBD2. The CDR3 covers 17 residues. Looked up from germline, CDR1 is LNHNV and CDR2 is YYDKDF (reference sequence). V dropped 1 base and J dropped 0; count of bases not matched to a gene: 1. In DNA form, the CDR3 reads TGTGCCACCAGCAGAGGACTAGCGGGAGGGTACCAAGAGACCCAGTACTTC. It codes for CATSRGLAGGYQETQYF.

The chain has TRBV15 and TRBJ2-5, with TRBD2 as a possible D gene (7 bases). Trimming took 11 bases from V and 5 from J, leaving 24 bases between them. The CDR3 is made up of 15 amino acids. Germline CDR1 and CDR2: LNHNV and YYDKDF (reference sequence). This CDR3 is CAAGWGRESGETQYF. The CDR3 DNA reads as TGTGCCGCTGGTTGGGGGCGGGAGTCGGGGGAGACCCAGTACTTC. Together with reference TRBV15 and TRBJ2-5, the CDR3 gives the full variable domain: DAMVIQNPRYQVTQFGKPVTLSCSQTLNHNVMYWYQQKSSQAPKLLFHYYDKDFNNEADTPDNFQSRRPNTSFCFLDIRSPGLGDTAMYLCAAGWGRESGETQYFGPGTRLLVL.

This sequence joins TRBV6-1 and TRBJ1-2, with no clear D. The length of the CDR3 is 15 residues. CDR1 and CDR2 (germline): MNHNS, SASEGT. V lost 6 bases, J lost 1 base, and 15 bases lay in between. CDR3 DNA sequence: TGTGCCAGCAGGAGGGAGGCAGCTCTTAACTATGGCTACACCTTC. It specifies CASRREAALNYGYTF.

The J gene is TRBJ2-3, the V gene TRBV5-4; TRBD2 is a possible D gene (6 bases). There are 15 residues in the CDR3. Germline values: CDR1 SGHNT, CDR2 YYREEE (reference sequence). Deletions cut 4 bases from V and 0 bases from J, with 12 bases between. This chain's CDR3 is CASSPRGKSTDTQYF. In nucleotides, the CDR3 is TGTGCCAGCAGCCCGCGCGGGAAGAGCACAGATACGCAGTATTTT.

CDR3 protein: CASSYPAGEGNEQFF. For the CDR3, the DNA is TGTGCCAGCAGCTACCCAGCGGGAGAAGGGAATGAGCAGTTCTTC. V usage is TRBV6-6 and J usage is TRBJ2-1, with 8 positions matching TRBD2. The trim removed 6 bases at V and 7 bases at J, leaving 11 bases unmatched. The V gene's germline CDR1 is MNHNY and CDR2 SVGAGI (reference sequence). CDR3 length equals 15 residues.

The chain couples TRBV27 to TRBJ1-1; D might be TRBD1 (6 bases). Trimming cost V 2 bases and J 5 bases, with 15 bases left between them. Germline V lookup: CDR1 MNHEY, CDR2 SMNVEV (reference sequence). This CDR3 contains 15 residues. The CDR3 region is CASSLRGGWVTEAFF. CDR3 in DNA: TGTGCCAGCAGTTTAAGAGGGGGATGGGTAACTGAAGCTTTCTTT.

J is TRBJ2-7 and V is TRBV18; 11 nucleotides align to TRBD2. Germline V CDR1 and CDR2: KGHSH, LQKENI. After removal of 4 bases from V and 1 base from J, the junction contained 6 bases not matched to a gene. There are 16 residues in the CDR3. Written as DNA, the CDR3 is TGTGCCAGCTCACTCGCCGGGACTAGCGGATCCTACGAGCAGTACTTC. This sequence encodes CASSLAGTSGSYEQYF. The whole variable domain, filled in from reference TRBV18 and TRBJ2-7, reads NAGVMQNPRHLVRRRGQEARLRCSPMKGHSHVYWYRQLPEEGLKFMVYLQKENIIDESGMPKERFSAEFPKEGPSILRIQQVVRGDSAAYFCASSLAGTSGSYEQYFGPGTRLTVT.

This chain uses TRBV18 with TRBJ1-1; the D is unclear. Trimming removed 3 bases from V and 6 bases from J, with 14 bases in between. Germline V gene data show CDR1 as KGHSH and CDR2 as LQKENI. CDR3 length: 14 amino acids. DNA for the CDR3: TGTGCCAGCTCACCGCAACAGTCGAAGCCTGAAGCTTTCTTT. Encoded protein: CASSPQQSKPEAFF.

Concerning this clone itself: The junction shows a germline mismatch at one end, possibly a read error. This rearrangement joins TRBV5-1 to TRBJ2-3; the D gene is possibly TRBD2 (6 bases). The CDR3 is 12 residues long. The V gene's germline CDR1 is SGHRS and CDR2 YFSETQ. The CDR3 sequence is CASSFERDSRHF. For the CDR3, the DNA is TGCGCCAGCAGCTTCGAACGGGACTCGAGACATTTT.

This clone appeared a single time. The rearrangement links TRBV9 to TRBJ2-3; 9 nucleotides agree with TRBD2. V lost 0 bases, J lost 4 bases, and 3 bases stayed unmatched. The CDR3 has 15 amino acids. CDR1 and CDR2 from the germline V gene are SGDLS and YYNGEE. The CDR3 DNA is TGTGCCAGCAGCGTAGTAGCGGGAGAAGCAGATACGCAGTATTTT. It yields the protein CASSVVAGEADTQYF.

The chain recombines TRBV7-9 with TRBJ1-2; 7 positions agree with TRBD1. The CDR3 runs 13 residues. Germline V CDR1 and CDR2: SEHNR, FQNEAQ (reference sequence). Trimming at V came to 1 base and at J to 4 bases, leaving 0 bases not matched to a gene. The CDR3 nucleotides read TGTGCCAGCAGCTTAGACAGGGGCTATGGCTACACCTTC. Translating gives CASSLDRGYGYTF.

Regarding this clone: Because it lacks the conserved phenylalanine or tryptophan at the end, this CDR3 is likely a read error. DNA of the CDR3: TGTGCCAGCAGTGGAAGAACAGGGGTTGGGGAGCAGTACCTC. Residues: CASSGRTGVGEQYL. The chain has TRBV2 and TRBJ2-7, with 7 bases aligning to TRBD1. This CDR3 comprises 14 residues. The germline V gene encodes CDR1 SNHLY and CDR2 FYNNEI. The V segment lost 4 bases and the J segment 7 bases; nucleotides outside the gene matches: 10.

This clone was seen just once. The chain couples TRBV19 to TRBJ2-2; D remains unclear. Germline-derived CDR1 and CDR2 are LNHDA and SQIVND (reference sequence). The ends were cut back, 11 bases at V and 1 base at J, with 14 bases in the middle. The CDR3 has 14 amino acids. The CDR3 DNA sequence: TGTGCCGTTGAAAGATTCGGGAACACCGGGGAGCTGTTTTTT. It is translated as CAVERFGNTGELFF. The entire variable domain, with the rest obtained from reference TRBV19 and TRBJ2-2, is as follows: DGGITQSPKYLFRKEGQNVTLSCEQNLNHDAMYWYRQDPGQGLRLIYYSQIVNDFQKGDIAEGYSVSREKKESFPLTVTSAQKNPTAFYLCAVERFGNTGELFFGEGSRLTVL.

In this sample, this clone turned up once. The CDR3 region is CASSVSGGGRYEQYF. CDR3 coding DNA: TGTGCCAGCAGTGTGAGTGGCGGGGGACGCTACGAGCAGTACTTC. The chain links TRBV2 to TRBJ2-5; 7 bases line up with TRBD2. The J call may be incorrect, as the DNA end agrees better with TRBJ2-7. Germline CDR1 reads SNHLY; CDR2 reads FYNNEI. This CDR3 region has 15 residues.

The V and J genes are TRBV28 and TRBJ2-5; TRBD1 agrees at 8 bases. Trimming at V came to 2 bases and at J to 2 bases, leaving 1 base not matched to a gene. The CDR3 has 14 amino acids. CDR1 and CDR2 from the germline V gene are MDHEN and SYDVKM. CDR3 coding DNA: TGTGCCAGCAGTTTAGGGACAGGTCAAGAGACCCAGTACTTC. Residues: CASSLGTGQETQYF.

This clone was recorded once. The chain links TRBV15 to TRBJ2-2, with D possibly matching TRBD1 (6 bases). The ends were cut back, 4 bases at V and 1 base at J, with 7 bases in the middle. Germline V gene data show CDR1 as LNHNV and CDR2 as YYDKDF (reference sequence). This CDR3 spans 14 amino acids. The CDR3 region is CATSIGGNTGELFF. The CDR3 region has the DNA TGTGCCACCAGCATAGGGGGGAACACCGGGGAGCTGTTTTTT.

V gene TRBV2 combines with J gene TRBJ2-6, with D perhaps TRBD1 (5 bases). The V and J ends lost 4 bases and 0 bases respectively, with 10 bases between them. Germline CDR1 is SNHLY and CDR2 is FYNNEI. The length of the CDR3 is 16 residues. DNA of the CDR3: TGTGCCAGCAGTGTCCAGGGAATCTCTGGGGCCAACGTCCTGACTTTC. Amino acid sequence: CASSVQGISGANVLTF. Full variable domain (outside the CDR3, taken from reference TRBV2 and TRBJ2-6): EPEVTQTPSHQVTQMGQEVILRCVPISNHLYFYWYRQILGQKVEFLVSFYNNEISEKSEIFDDQFSVERPDGSNFTLKIRSTKLEDSAMYFCASSVQGISGANVLTFGAGSRLTVL.

This clone was observed a few times. This chain connects TRBV30 to TRBJ2-2; D is perhaps TRBD2 (6 bases). The V end was cut by 4 bases, the J end by 9 bases, with 27 bases between. The CDR3 consists of 17 residues. Germline values: CDR1 GTSNPN, CDR2 SVGIG (reference sequence). This CDR3 reads CAWNFNGVRSEGRELFF. CDR3 bases: TGTGCCTGGAATTTCAACGGAGTTAGGTCGGAGGGCCGGGAGCTGTTTTTT.

The gene calls are TRBV9 and TRBJ1-1, with D possibly matching TRBD1 (5 bases). The V gene's germline CDR1 is SGDLS and CDR2 YYNGEE. V lost 3 bases and J lost 4, with 16 bases in between. The CDR3 runs to 15 residues. Here the CDR3 reads CASSAVSNTGTEAFF. The CDR3 nucleotides read TGTGCCAGCAGCGCTGTTTCAAACACAGGCACTGAAGCTTTCTTT.

This rearrangement joins TRBV5-5 to TRBJ2-1; D might be TRBD2 (6 bases). This CDR3 region has 15 residues. The V gene's germline CDR1 is SGHKS and CDR2 YYEKEE (reference sequence). Deletions cut 5 bases from V and 8 bases from J, with 20 bases between. CDR3: CASRSGTGLTHEQFF. DNA of the CDR3: TGTGCCAGCAGGTCCGGGACGGGACTCACCCATGAGCAGTTCTTC.

This clone appeared a few times. This chain joins TRBV6-6 and TRBJ2-3, with 9 positions matching TRBD2. Unmatched junction bases numbered 5, after V lost 2 bases and J lost 2 bases. Per germline, CDR1 MNHNY and CDR2 SVGAGI (reference sequence). The CDR3 runs to 16 residues. The CDR3, as DNA: TGTGCCAGCAGTTACCGGACTAGCGCCACCACAGATACGCAGTATTTT. Its translation: CASSYRTSATTDTQYF.

The rearrangement joins TRBV5-1 to TRBJ1-1; D is unresolved. CDR3 length: 14 residues. Between the trimmed V and J ends, which lost 0 bases and 2 bases, there was a span of 8 bases. The germline CDR1 and CDR2 sequences are SGHRS and YFSETQ. The CDR3 coding sequence is TGCGCCAGCAGCTTGGAACCAGGTAACACTGAAGCTTTCTTT. Protein product: CASSLEPGNTEAFF.

The rearrangement uses TRBV9 and TRBJ2-3; TRBD1 might be the D (6 bases). V dropped 3 bases and J dropped 7 bases, with 21 bases sitting between them. Looked up from germline, CDR1 is SGDLS and CDR2 is YYNGEE. The CDR3 has 16 residues. CDR3 loop: CASSADLRDKAHTQYF. In nucleotides, the CDR3 is TGTGCCAGCAGCGCCGACCTCCGGGACAAGGCTCATACGCAGTATTTT. Full variable domain (missing parts from reference TRBV9 and TRBJ2-3): DSGVTQTPKHLITATGQRVTLRCSPRSGDLSVYWYQQSLDQGLQFLIQYYNGEERAKGNILERFSAQQFPDLHSELNLSSLELGDSALYFCASSADLRDKAHTQYFGPGTRLTVL.